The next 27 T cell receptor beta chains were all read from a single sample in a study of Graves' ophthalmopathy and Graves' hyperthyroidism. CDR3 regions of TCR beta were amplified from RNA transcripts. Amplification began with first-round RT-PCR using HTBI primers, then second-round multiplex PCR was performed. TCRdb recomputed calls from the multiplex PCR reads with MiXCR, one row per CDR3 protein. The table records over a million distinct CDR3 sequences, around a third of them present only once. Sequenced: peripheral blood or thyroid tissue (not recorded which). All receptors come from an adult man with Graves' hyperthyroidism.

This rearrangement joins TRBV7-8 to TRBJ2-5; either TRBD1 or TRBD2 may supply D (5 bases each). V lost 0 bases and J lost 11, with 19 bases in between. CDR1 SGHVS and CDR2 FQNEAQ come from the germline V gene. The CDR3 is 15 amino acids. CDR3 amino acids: CASSLASPGSLEQYF. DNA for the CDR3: TGTGCCAGCAGCTTAGCGAGTCCAGGGAGTCTTGAGCAGTACTTC.

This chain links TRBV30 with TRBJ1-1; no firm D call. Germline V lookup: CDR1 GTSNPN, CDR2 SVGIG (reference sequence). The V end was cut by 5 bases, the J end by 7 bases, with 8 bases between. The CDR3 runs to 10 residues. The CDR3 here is CAWETDEAFF. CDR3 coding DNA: TGTGCCTGGGAGACGGATGAAGCTTTCTTT.

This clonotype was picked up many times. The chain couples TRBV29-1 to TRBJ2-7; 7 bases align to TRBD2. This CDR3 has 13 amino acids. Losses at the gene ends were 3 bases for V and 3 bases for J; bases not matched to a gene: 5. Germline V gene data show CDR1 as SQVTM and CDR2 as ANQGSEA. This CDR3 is CSVEGLADYEQYF. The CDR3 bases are TGCAGCGTTGAGGGTCTAGCGGACTACGAGCAGTACTTC.

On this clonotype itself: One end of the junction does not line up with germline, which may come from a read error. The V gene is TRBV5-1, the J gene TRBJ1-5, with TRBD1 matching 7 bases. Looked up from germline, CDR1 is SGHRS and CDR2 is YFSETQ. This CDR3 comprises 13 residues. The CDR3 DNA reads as TGTGCCAGCAGCGAGAGGAGACAGGGCTACGAGCATTTT. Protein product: CASSERRQGYEHF.

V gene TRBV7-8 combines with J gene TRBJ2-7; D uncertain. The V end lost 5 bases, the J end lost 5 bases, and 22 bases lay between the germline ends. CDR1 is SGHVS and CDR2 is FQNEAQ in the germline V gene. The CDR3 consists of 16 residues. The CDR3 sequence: CASSRVDRWPFNEQYF. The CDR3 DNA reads TGTGCCAGCAGCCGCGTGGATCGGTGGCCGTTCAACGAGCAGTACTTC.

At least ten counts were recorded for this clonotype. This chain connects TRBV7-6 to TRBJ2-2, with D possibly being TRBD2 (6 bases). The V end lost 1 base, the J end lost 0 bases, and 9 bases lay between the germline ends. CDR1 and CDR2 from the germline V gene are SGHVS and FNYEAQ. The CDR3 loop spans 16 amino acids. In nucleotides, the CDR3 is TGTGCCAGCAGCTTAGAGGCGGGATCGAACACCGGGGAGCTGTTTTTT. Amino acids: CASSLEAGSNTGELFF. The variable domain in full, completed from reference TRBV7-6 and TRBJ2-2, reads GAGVSQSPRYKVTKRGQDVALRCDPISGHVSLYWYRQALGQGPEFLTYFNYEAQQDKSGLPNDRFSAERPEGSISTLTIQRTEQRDSAMYRCASSLEAGSNTGELFFGEGSRLTVL.

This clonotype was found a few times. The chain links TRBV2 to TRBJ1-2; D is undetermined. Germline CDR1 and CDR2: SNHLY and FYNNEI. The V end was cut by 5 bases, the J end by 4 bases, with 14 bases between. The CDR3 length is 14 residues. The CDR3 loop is CASSYSGMVYGYTF. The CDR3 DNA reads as TGTGCCAGCAGTTACTCCGGGATGGTCTATGGCTACACCTTC.

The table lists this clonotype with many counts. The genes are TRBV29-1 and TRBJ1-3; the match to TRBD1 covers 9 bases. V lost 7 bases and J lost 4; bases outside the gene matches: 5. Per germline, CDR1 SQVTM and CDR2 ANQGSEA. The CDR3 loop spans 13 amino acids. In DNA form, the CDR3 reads TGCAGCGCCGAACAGGGGGCAGGAAACACCATATATTTT. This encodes CSAEQGAGNTIYF.

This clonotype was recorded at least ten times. Here the CDR3 reads CSVEDQTPYEQYF. In nucleotides, the CDR3 is TGCAGCGTTGAAGACCAAACTCCCTACGAGCAGTACTTC. The V call is TRBV29-1, the J call TRBJ2-7; D unresolved. Germline CDR1 is SQVTM and CDR2 is ANQGSEA. The CDR3 is 13 amino acids. V lost 0 bases and J lost 2, with 8 bases in between.

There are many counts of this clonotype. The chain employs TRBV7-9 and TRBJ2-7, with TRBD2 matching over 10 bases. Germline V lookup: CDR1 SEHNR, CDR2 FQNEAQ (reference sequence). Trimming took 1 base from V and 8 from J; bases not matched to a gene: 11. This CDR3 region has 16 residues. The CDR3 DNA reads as TGTGCCAGCAGCTTAGACCTAGCGGGAGTTGGGGTGAAGCAGTACTTC. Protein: CASSLDLAGVGVKQYF.

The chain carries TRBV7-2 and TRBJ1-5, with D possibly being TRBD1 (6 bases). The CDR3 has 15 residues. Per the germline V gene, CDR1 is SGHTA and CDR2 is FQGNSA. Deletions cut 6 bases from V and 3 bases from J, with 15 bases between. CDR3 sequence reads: CASRGGQWTNQPQHF. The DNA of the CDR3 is TGTGCCAGCAGGGGGGGGCAGTGGACCAATCAGCCCCAGCATTTT.

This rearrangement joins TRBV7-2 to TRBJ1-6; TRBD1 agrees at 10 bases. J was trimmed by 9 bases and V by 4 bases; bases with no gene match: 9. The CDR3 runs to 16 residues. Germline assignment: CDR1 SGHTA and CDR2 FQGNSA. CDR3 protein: CASSSSGTGVGSPLHF. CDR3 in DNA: TGTGCCAGCAGCTCATCCGGGACAGGGGTGGGTTCACCCCTCCACTTT. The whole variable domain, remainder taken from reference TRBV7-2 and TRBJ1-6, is GAGVSQSPSNKVTEKGKDVELRCDPISGHTALYWYRQSLGQGLEFLIYFQGNSAPDKSGLPSDRFSAERTGGSVSTLTIQRTQQEDSAVYLCASSSSGTGVGSPLHFGNGTRLTVT.

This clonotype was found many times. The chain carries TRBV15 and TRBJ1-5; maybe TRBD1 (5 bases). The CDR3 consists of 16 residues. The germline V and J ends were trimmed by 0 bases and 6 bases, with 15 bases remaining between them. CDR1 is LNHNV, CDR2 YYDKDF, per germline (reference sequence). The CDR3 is CATSRERTGEGQPQHF. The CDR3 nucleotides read TGTGCCACCAGCAGAGAGCGCACGGGGGAGGGTCAGCCCCAGCATTTT.

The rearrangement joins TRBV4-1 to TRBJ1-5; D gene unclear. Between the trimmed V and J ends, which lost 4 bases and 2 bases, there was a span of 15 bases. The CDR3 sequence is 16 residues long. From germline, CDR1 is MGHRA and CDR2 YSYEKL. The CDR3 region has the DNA TGCGCCAGCAGCCCAGCCCGAGGCGCGGGCAATCAGCCCCAGCATTTT. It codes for CASSPARGAGNQPQHF.

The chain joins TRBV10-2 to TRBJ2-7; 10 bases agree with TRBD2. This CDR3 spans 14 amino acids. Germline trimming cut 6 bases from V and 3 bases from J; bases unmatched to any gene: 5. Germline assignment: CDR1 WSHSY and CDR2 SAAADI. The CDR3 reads CASSTSGEGYEQYF. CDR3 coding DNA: TGCGCCAGCAGCACTAGCGGGGAGGGCTACGAGCAGTACTTC.

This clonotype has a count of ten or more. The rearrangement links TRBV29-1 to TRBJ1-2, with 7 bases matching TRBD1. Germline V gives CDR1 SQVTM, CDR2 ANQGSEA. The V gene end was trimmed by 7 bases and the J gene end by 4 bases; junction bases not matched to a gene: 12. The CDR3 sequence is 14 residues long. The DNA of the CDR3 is TGCAGCGCTTCACGACAGGGCGCGCTCTATGGCTACACCTTC. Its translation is CSASRQGALYGYTF.

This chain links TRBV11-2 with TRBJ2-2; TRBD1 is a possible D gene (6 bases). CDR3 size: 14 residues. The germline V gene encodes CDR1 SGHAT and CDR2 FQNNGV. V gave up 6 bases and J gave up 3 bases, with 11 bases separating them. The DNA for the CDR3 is TGTGCCAGCAGATCCGAGGGGGACACCGGGGAGCTGTTTTTT. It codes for CASRSEGDTGELFF. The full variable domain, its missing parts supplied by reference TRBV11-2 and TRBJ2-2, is EAGVAQSPRYKIIEKRQSVAFWCNPISGHATLYWYQQILGQGPKLLIQFQNNGVVDDSQLPKDRFSAERLKGVDSTLKIQPAKLEDSAVYLCASRSEGDTGELFFGEGSRLTVL.

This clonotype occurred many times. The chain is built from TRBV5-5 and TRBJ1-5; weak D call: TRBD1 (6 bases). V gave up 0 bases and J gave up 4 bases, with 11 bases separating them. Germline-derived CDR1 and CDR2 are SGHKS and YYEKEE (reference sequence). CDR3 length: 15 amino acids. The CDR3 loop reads CASSLGITGNQPQHF. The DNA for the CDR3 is TGTGCCAGCAGCTTGGGAATCACAGGGAATCAGCCCCAGCATTTT.

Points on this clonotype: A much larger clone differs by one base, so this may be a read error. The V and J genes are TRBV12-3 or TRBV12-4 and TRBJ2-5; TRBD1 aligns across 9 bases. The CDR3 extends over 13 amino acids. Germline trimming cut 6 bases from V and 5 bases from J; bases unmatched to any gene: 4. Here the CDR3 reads CASREQGAETQYF. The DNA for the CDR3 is TGTGCCAGCAGGGAACAGGGGGCGGAGACCCAGTACTTC.

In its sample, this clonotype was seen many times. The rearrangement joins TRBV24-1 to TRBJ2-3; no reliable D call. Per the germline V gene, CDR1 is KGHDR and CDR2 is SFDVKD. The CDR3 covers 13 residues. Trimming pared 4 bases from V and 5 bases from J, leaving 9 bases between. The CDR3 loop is CATSDPTLDTQYF. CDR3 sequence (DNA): TGTGCCACCAGTGACCCTACCCTAGATACGCAGTATTTT.

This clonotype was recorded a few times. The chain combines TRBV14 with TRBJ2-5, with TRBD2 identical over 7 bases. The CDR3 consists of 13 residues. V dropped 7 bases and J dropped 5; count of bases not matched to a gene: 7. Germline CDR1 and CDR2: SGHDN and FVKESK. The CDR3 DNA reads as TGTGCCAGCACACCACTGGGGGGGGAGACCCAGTACTTC. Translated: CASTPLGGETQYF.

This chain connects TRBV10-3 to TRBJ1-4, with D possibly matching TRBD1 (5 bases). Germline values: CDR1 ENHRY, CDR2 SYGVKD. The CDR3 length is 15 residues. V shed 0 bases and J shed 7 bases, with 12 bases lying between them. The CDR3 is CAISESTSGGEKLFF. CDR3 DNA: TGTGCCATCAGTGAGTCGACTAGCGGGGGTGAAAAACTGTTTTTT.

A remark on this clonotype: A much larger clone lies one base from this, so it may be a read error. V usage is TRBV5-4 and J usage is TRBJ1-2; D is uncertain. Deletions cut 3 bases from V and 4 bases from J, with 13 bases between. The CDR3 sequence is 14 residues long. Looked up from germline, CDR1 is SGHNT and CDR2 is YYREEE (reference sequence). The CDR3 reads CASSYGPEGYGYTF. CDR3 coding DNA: TGTGCCAGCAGCTATGGGCCAGAGGGCTATGGCTACACCTTC. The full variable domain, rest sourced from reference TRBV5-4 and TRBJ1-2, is ETGVTQSPTHLIKTRGQQVTLRCSSQSGHNTVSWYQQALGQGPQFIFQYYREEENGRGNFPPRFSGLQFPNYSSELNVNALELDDSALYLCASSYGPEGYGYTFGSGTRLTVV.

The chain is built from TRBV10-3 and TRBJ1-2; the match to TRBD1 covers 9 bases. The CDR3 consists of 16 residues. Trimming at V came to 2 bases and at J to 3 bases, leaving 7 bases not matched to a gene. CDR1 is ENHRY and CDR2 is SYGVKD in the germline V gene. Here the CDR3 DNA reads TGTGCCATCAGTGAGACAGGGGGCGATGGCGACTATGGCTACACCTTC. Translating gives CAISETGGDGDYGYTF.

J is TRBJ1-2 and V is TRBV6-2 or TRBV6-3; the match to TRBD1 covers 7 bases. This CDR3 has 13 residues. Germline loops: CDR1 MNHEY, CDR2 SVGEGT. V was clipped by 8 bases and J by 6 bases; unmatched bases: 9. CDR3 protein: CASRDSLGDGYTF. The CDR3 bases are TGTGCCAGCCGGGACAGTTTAGGTGATGGCTACACCTTC.

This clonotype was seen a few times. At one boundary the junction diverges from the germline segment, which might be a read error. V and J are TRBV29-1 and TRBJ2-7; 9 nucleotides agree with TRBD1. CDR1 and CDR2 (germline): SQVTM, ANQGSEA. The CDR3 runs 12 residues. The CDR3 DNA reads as TGCAGCTCCGGGACAGGGAACTCCGAGCGGTACTTC. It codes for CSSGTGNSERYF.

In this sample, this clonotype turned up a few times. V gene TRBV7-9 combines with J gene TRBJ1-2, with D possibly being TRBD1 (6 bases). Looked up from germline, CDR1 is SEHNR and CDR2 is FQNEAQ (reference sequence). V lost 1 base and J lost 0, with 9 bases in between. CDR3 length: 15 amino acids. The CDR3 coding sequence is TGTGCCAGCAGCTTAGGGGGGGCGGCTAACTATGGCTACACCTTC. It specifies CASSLGGAANYGYTF.